This T cell receptor beta chain is from a study of cytomegalovirus exposure and HLA in healthy donors. Germline V CDR1 and CDR2: MDHEN, SYDVKM. The CDR3 is 12 residues long. The germline V and J ends were trimmed by 8 bases and 6 bases, with 13 bases remaining between them. About this clone itself: Antigen: not known.

Vbeta (60) and Jbeta (13) primers were used in the PCR. Here immunoSEQ multiplex PCR was the method, and the copy in TCRdb shows in-frame clones only, minus some. The repertoire holds 93,000 or so clones, 84% seen once, with approximately 5.6% in the top ten. The study's findings and limits: Among TCR beta chains, those listed as cytomegalovirus-associated numbered approximately 150. Researchers reported in a later analysis that common viral pathogens appeared linked to several top clusters. Owing to their indistinguishability, certain V segments, notably TRBV6-2 and TRBV6-3, were excluded.

The TCR originated in a woman younger than 35 in good health and CMV-seropositive. The chain uses TRBV28 and TRBJ1-1; the D gene is possibly TRBD1 (5 bases). Material: PBMCs. CDR3 amino acids: CASVGSGAEAFF. Written as DNA, the CDR3 is TGTGCCAGCGTTGGGTCGGGGGCTGAAGCTTTCTTT.